Below, 2 T cell receptor beta chains from the same sample are listed, as sequenced in a study of T cells after yellow fever vaccination. TCRdb used MiXCR to reprocess the 5' RACE reads, holding one entry per CDR3 protein. The table has more than 50,000 distinct CDR3 sequences, 5.5% to 6% seen once. The specimen was PBMCs, either bulk or a sorted T-cell subset (CD4+, CD8+, memory, or dextramer-sorted; not recorded which), collected on the day of the yellow fever booster vaccination. These receptors were taken from a man younger than 35 who received the YFV17D yellow fever vaccine.

The chain combines TRBV5-1 with TRBJ2-7; TRBD1 aligns across 9 bases. Per germline, CDR1 SGHRS and CDR2 YFSETQ. V dropped 4 bases and J dropped 6; count of bases not matched to a gene: 8. This CDR3 spans 14 amino acids. The CDR3 spells CASSHDRGSGEQYF. CDR3 DNA: TGCGCCAGCAGCCACGACAGGGGGTCCGGCGAGCAGTACTTC.

This clonotype was found many times. V usage is TRBV15 and J usage is TRBJ2-1; D is possibly TRBD2 (5 bases). CDR3 length: 14 amino acids. V was cut by 1 base and J by 6 bases, with 10 bases left in between. Germline CDR1 and CDR2: LNHNV and YYDKDF (reference sequence). The CDR3 DNA sequence: TGTGCCACCAGCAGAGTGAGGGTTATCAATGAGCAGTTCTTC. Protein sequence: CATSRVRVINEQFF. Full variable domain (missing parts from reference TRBV15 and TRBJ2-1): DAMVIQNPRYQVTQFGKPVTLSCSQTLNHNVMYWYQQKSSQAPKLLFHYYDKDFNNEADTPDNFQSRRPNTSFCFLDIRSPGLGDTAMYLCATSRVRVINEQFFGPGTRLTVL.